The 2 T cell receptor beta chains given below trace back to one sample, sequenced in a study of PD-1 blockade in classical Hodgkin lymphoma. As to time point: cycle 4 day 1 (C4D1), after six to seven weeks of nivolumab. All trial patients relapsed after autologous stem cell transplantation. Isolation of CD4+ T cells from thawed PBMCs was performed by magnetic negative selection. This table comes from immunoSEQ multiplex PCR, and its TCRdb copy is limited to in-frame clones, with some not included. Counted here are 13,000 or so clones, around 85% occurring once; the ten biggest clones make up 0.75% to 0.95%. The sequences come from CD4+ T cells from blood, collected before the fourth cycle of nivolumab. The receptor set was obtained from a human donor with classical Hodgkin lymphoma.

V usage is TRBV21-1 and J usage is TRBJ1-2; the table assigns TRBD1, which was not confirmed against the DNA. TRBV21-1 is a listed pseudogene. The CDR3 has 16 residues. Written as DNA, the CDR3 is TGTGCCAGCAGCCTTGGGACAGGGGGCGCCTTGGGTGGCTACACCTTC. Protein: CASSLGTGGALGGYTF.

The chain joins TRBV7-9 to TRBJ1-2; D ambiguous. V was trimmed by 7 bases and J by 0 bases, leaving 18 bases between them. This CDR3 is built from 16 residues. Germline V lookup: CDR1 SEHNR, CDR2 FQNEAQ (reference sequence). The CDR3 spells CASNPEVAQTNYGYTF. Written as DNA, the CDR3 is TGTGCCAGCAATCCCGAGGTCGCGCAGACTAACTATGGCTACACCTTC.